The 27 T cell receptor beta chains below all came from one sample that was sequenced in a study of a mutant IDH1 vaccine in newly diagnosed glioma. Time point here: week 35, safety follow-up. Topical imiquimod was applied with each vaccine dose, which held 300 ug of mutant IDH1 20-mer peptide. These TCRs' antigens remain unknown. Using immunoSEQ multiplex PCR, the repertoire was profiled, and TCRdb retains in-frame clones only, with some absent. The sample records some 57,000 clones, 84% being singletons. The sequences come from PBMCs, collected from a glioma patient whose treatment included an IDH1 peptide vaccine. The receptors here all came from a woman aged 18-30 years with glioma.

The V and J genes are TRBV5-4 and TRBJ2-1, with TRBD2 matching over 8 bases. Trimming took 4 bases from V and 10 from J; bases not matched to a gene: 16. Germline V gene sequence: CDR1 SGHNT, CDR2 YYREEE (reference sequence). This CDR3 has 16 amino acids. The CDR3 region has the DNA TGTGCCAGCAGCGCATCGCGGGAGGCCCTCGAGGGAGAGCAGTTCTTC. Translated, it gives CASSASREALEGEQFF.

Here the CDR3 DNA reads TGTGCCAGCAGCTTGGCCGGGCAGGGGGGGTACAATGAGCAGTTCTTC. This encodes CASSLAGQGGYNEQFF. The V gene is TRBV5-5, the J gene TRBJ2-1; D tentatively fits TRBD1 or TRBD2 (7 bases each). The germline V and J ends were trimmed by 0 bases and 4 bases, with 14 bases remaining between them. Germline V gene sequence: CDR1 SGHKS, CDR2 YYEKEE (reference sequence). CDR3 length equals 16 residues. Variable domain in full (rest from reference TRBV5-5 and TRBJ2-1): DAGVTQSPTHLIKTRGQQVTLRCSPISGHKSVSWYQQVLGQGPQFIFQYYEKEERGRGNFPDRFSARQFPNYSSELNVNALLLGDSALYLCASSLAGQGGYNEQFFGPGTRLTVL.

The V and J genes are TRBV7-6 and TRBJ2-3; D is unclear. V was trimmed by 5 bases and J by 0 bases, leaving 6 bases between them. CDR3 length: 13 residues. CDR1 SGHVS and CDR2 FNYEAQ come from the germline V gene. The CDR3 loop is CASSTHSTDTQYF. CDR3 coding DNA: TGTGCCAGCAGCACCCACAGCACAGATACGCAGTATTTT. The whole variable domain, remainder taken from reference TRBV7-6 and TRBJ2-3, is GAGVSQSPRYKVTKRGQDVALRCDPISGHVSLYWYRQALGQGPEFLTYFNYEAQQDKSGLPNDRFSAERPEGSISTLTIQRTEQRDSAMYRCASSTHSTDTQYFGPGTRLTVL.

The CDR3 here is CASSLRRVTDTQYF. The CDR3 DNA reads as TGTGCCAGCAGCTTACGGCGGGTCACAGATACGCAGTATTTT. The chain links TRBV11-2 to TRBJ2-3; tentatively, D is TRBD2 (5 bases). The ends were cut back, 2 bases at V and 2 bases at J, with 8 bases in the middle. Per germline, CDR1 SGHAT and CDR2 FQNNGV. The CDR3 extends over 14 amino acids.

The chain couples TRBV9 to TRBJ2-3, with unresolved D. CDR1 is SGDLS, CDR2 YYNGEE, per germline. Trimming removed 4 bases at V and 0 bases at J, with 12 bases between. This CDR3 comprises 15 residues. CDR3 nucleotide sequence: TGTGCCAGCAGCCCTCAGAGTGCTAGCACAGATACGCAGTATTTT. This encodes CASSPQSASTDTQYF. Full variable domain (remainder filled in from reference TRBV9 and TRBJ2-3): DSGVTQTPKHLITATGQRVTLRCSPRSGDLSVYWYQQSLDQGLQFLIQYYNGEERAKGNILERFSAQQFPDLHSELNLSSLELGDSALYFCASSPQSASTDTQYFGPGTRLTVL.

The chain employs TRBV14 and TRBJ2-1; D not certain. V lost 4 bases and J lost 9, with 16 bases in between. Looked up from germline, CDR1 is SGHDN and CDR2 is FVKESK. The CDR3 consists of 14 residues. CDR3 in DNA: TGTGCCAGCAGCCCCATCCGCCTCCGGTCTGAGCAGTTCTTC. This sequence encodes CASSPIRLRSEQFF.

This clone has a single count. The rearrangement links TRBV19 to TRBJ1-2; 7 positions agree with TRBD1. Germline V gives CDR1 LNHDA, CDR2 SQIVND (reference sequence). The CDR3 is 14 amino acids. The trim removed 2 bases at V and 8 bases at J, leaving 8 bases unmatched. The CDR3 sequence is CASSILTGPGGYTF. CDR3 in DNA: TGTGCCAGTAGTATATTGACAGGGCCAGGGGGCTACACCTTC.

The gene calls are TRBV5-1 and TRBJ2-7, with 9 positions matching TRBD1. V was pared by 5 bases and J by 3 bases, with 9 bases of the junction left unmatched. The germline V gene encodes CDR1 SGHRS and CDR2 YFSETQ. This CDR3 comprises 15 residues. This CDR3 reads CASRGVGTGFYEQYF. The CDR3, as DNA: TGCGCCAGCAGGGGGGTCGGGACAGGGTTCTACGAGCAGTACTTC.

The chain couples TRBV13 to TRBJ1-2, with a weak D call TRBD1 (5 bases). Germline V CDR1 and CDR2: PRHDT, FYEKMQ (reference sequence). Trimming took off 5 bases at V and 3 bases at J, with 10 bases between the two ends. The CDR3 is made up of 13 amino acids. The CDR3 spells CASSPRGDYGYTF. The CDR3 nucleotides read TGTGCCAGCAGCCCTCGGGGGGACTATGGCTACACCTTC.

The rearrangement links TRBV29-1 to TRBJ2-4; maybe TRBD1 (5 bases). The CDR3 totals 14 residues. Germline CDR1 and CDR2: SQVTM and ANQGSEA. Trimming took 6 bases from V and 3 from J, leaving 15 bases between them. CDR3: CSVVSGLVKNIQYF. The CDR3 region has the DNA TGCAGCGTCGTATCAGGGTTGGTCAAAAACATTCAGTACTTC.

This clone is classed as medium-sized. V usage is TRBV29-1 and J usage is TRBJ1-1; no reliable D call. Per the germline V gene, CDR1 is SQVTM and CDR2 is ANQGSEA. V was trimmed by 4 bases and J by 10 bases, leaving 7 bases between them. CDR3 length: 9 amino acids. Here the CDR3 DNA reads TGCAGCGTTGGGAGGACAGCTTTCTTT. This translates into CSVGRTAFF.

V usage is TRBV6-5 and J usage is TRBJ2-1; D is perhaps TRBD2 (6 bases). V lost 0 bases to trimming and J lost 8 bases, with 14 bases between them. CDR1 is MNHEY, CDR2 SVGAGI, per germline. This CDR3 has 15 amino acids. The CDR3 nucleotides are TGTGCCAGCAGTTACTCCCGGGACTCCCGCCATGAGCAGTTCTTC. Translation: CASSYSRDSRHEQFF.

J is TRBJ1-5 and V is TRBV30; weak D call: TRBD1 (6 bases). CDR3 size: 16 residues. Trimming pared 0 bases from V and 2 bases from J, leaving 14 bases between. CDR1 GTSNPN and CDR2 SVGIG come from the germline V gene (reference sequence). This chain's CDR3 is CAWSVQGRGGNQPQHF. The CDR3 nucleotides are TGTGCCTGGAGTGTACAGGGAAGAGGCGGCAATCAGCCCCAGCATTTT. Looking up the rest from reference TRBV30 and TRBJ1-5 gives the full variable domain: SQTIHQWPATLVQPVGSPLSLECTVEGTSNPNLYWYRQAAGRGLQLLFYSVGIGQISSEVPQNLSASRPQDRQFILSSKKLLLSDSGFYLCAWSVQGRGGNQPQHFGDGTRLSIL.

This clone was counted once. V is TRBV13 and J is TRBJ2-5, with TRBD1 matching 9 bases. Germline V gives CDR1 PRHDT, CDR2 FYEKMQ (reference sequence). The length of the CDR3 is 15 residues. V lost 4 bases and J lost 5; bases outside the gene matches: 8. For the CDR3, the DNA is TGTGCCAGCAGCTCACAGGGGGCGCCGGAGGAGACCCAGTACTTC. Its protein is CASSSQGAPEETQYF.

The V gene is TRBV5-1, the J gene TRBJ2-7, with 7 bases lining up with TRBD2. V lost 0 bases, J lost 4 bases, and 10 bases stayed unmatched. Germline lookup yields CDR1 SGHRS and CDR2 YFSETQ. The length of the CDR3 is 16 residues. CDR3 sequence (DNA): TGCGCCAGCAGCTTGGCCTTGGGAGCGGGGAAATACGAGCAGTACTTC. This encodes CASSLALGAGKYEQYF.

The chain couples TRBV7-3 to TRBJ1-3, with TRBD1 identical over 7 bases. Trimming removed 5 bases from V and 0 bases from J; junction bases left unmatched: 4. The CDR3 is 15 amino acids. Looked up from germline, CDR1 is SGHTA and CDR2 is FQGTGA. The CDR3 coding sequence is TGTGCCAGCAGCCCCGGGACAGACTCTGGAAACACCATATATTTT. Translating it yields CASSPGTDSGNTIYF.

The V call is TRBV5-8, the J call TRBJ1-2; tentatively, D is TRBD1 (6 bases). Germline loops: CDR1 SGHTS, CDR2 YDEGEE. With 0 bases removed from V and 4 bases from J, the gap between germline ends came to 7 bases. The CDR3 is made up of 13 amino acids. The CDR3, as DNA: TGTGCCAGCAGCTTGGGCAGGGGCTATGGCTACACCTTC. Translated: CASSLGRGYGYTF.

The genes are TRBV2 and TRBJ2-7, with no clear D. V was clipped by 1 base and J by 1 base, with 14 bases between them. The germline V gene has CDR1 SNHLY and CDR2 FYNNEI. The CDR3 runs 16 residues. In DNA form, the CDR3 reads TGTGCCAGCAGTGAAGGGGGTGGCGCGGAATCCTACGAGCAGTACTTC. Encoded protein: CASSEGGGAESYEQYF.

J is TRBJ2-2 and V is TRBV29-1; 10 bases align to TRBD1. The CDR3 length is 13 residues. V shed 7 bases and J 4 bases; nucleotides not matched to a gene: 3. Germline loops: CDR1 SQVTM, CDR2 ANQGSEA. CDR3 nucleotides: TGCAGCGGACAGGGGGCTAGCACCGGGGAGCTGTTTTTT. Translation: CSGQGASTGELFF.

Only a few counts were recorded for this clone. The CDR3 sequence is CASSLALAARHNEQFF. Here the CDR3 DNA reads TGTGCCAGCAGCTTAGCCCTAGCGGCCCGACACAATGAGCAGTTCTTC. This sequence joins TRBV7-8 and TRBJ2-1, with 7 bases fitting TRBD2. The CDR3 loop spans 16 amino acids. J was trimmed by 5 bases and V by 0 bases; bases with no gene match: 7. Germline CDR1 SGHVS, CDR2 FQNEAQ.

The chain has TRBV7-8 and TRBJ2-7; weak D call: TRBD2 (5 bases). Germline CDR1 SGHVS, CDR2 FQNEAQ. This CDR3 contains 15 residues. V lost 1 base, J lost 2 bases, and 12 bases lay in between. The CDR3 reads CASSLVSGTTYEQYF. The DNA of the CDR3 is TGTGCCAGCAGCTTAGTCAGCGGAACTACCTACGAGCAGTACTTC.

This clone was observed a handful of times. The J gene is TRBJ1-1, the V gene TRBV29-1; D might be TRBD1 (5 bases). Trimming shortened V by 1 base and J by 5 bases, and 17 bases separated the two germline ends. Germline CDR1 and CDR2: SQVTM and ANQGSEA. The length of the CDR3 is 15 residues. The CDR3 loop is CSVEAPSGTPTEAFF. The CDR3 DNA reads as TGCAGCGTTGAAGCCCCATCAGGGACCCCTACTGAAGCTTTCTTT. The variable domain in full, with the rest retrieved from reference TRBV29-1 and TRBJ1-1, is SAVISQKPSRDICQRGTSLTIQCQVDSQVTMMFWYRQQPGQSLTLIATANQGSEATYESGFVIDKFPISRPNLTFSTLTVSNMSPEDSSIYLCSVEAPSGTPTEAFFGQGTRLTVV.

This chain links TRBV6-6 with TRBJ1-1; tentatively, D is TRBD1 (6 bases). CDR1 is MNHNY, CDR2 SVGAGI, per germline (reference sequence). This CDR3 region has 14 residues. Trimming took off 5 bases at V and 0 bases at J, with 10 bases between the two ends. Here the CDR3 reads CASSPGVMNTEAFF. The CDR3, as DNA: TGTGCCAGCAGTCCAGGGGTGATGAACACTGAAGCTTTCTTT.

This clone was picked up a small number of times. The CDR3, as DNA: TGTGCCAGCAGCTTACAACAGGGTTGGACTGAAGCTTTCTTT. Encoded protein: CASSLQQGWTEAFF. V gene TRBV5-4 combines with J gene TRBJ1-1; tentative D call: TRBD1 (6 bases). This CDR3 comprises 14 residues. Germline loops: CDR1 SGHNT, CDR2 YYREEE (reference sequence). Trimming took 2 bases from V and 5 from J, leaving 13 bases between them.

The V call is TRBV5-3, the J call TRBJ1-5, with no clear D. TRBV5-3 is treated as an ORF (open reading frame) with a function not yet certain. Trimming took 4 bases from V and 2 from J, leaving 13 bases between them. This CDR3 has 15 residues. The DNA of the CDR3 is TGTGCCAGAAGCCGAAGATTCCGGCGCAATCAGCCCCAGCATTTT. It encodes CARSRRFRRNQPQHF.

The rearrangement joins TRBV5-4 to TRBJ1-1; D might be TRBD1 (6 bases). V shed 4 bases and J shed 7 bases, with 11 bases lying between them. The V gene's germline CDR1 is SGHNT and CDR2 YYREEE (reference sequence). The CDR3 length is 12 residues. DNA for the CDR3: TGTGCCAGCAGCGAAGGGGGTGGTGAAGCTTTCTTT. Translated: CASSEGGGEAFF.

The V call is TRBV19, the J call TRBJ1-3; D unresolved. The length of the CDR3 is 16 residues. Germline assignment: CDR1 LNHDA and CDR2 SQIVND (reference sequence). Trimming pared 0 bases from V and 0 bases from J, leaving 9 bases between. CDR3 residues: CASSIDVRSSGNTIYF. In DNA, the CDR3 is TGTGCCAGTAGTATAGATGTCAGGTCCTCTGGAAACACCATATATTTT.